Presented here are 29 T cell receptor beta chains from one specimen sequenced in a study of blood T cell repertoires in COVID-19. Clones were sequenced by immunoSEQ multiplex PCR, and TCRdb holds only the in-frame ones, with some missing. The data hold about 88,000 clones, with 91% observed a single time. Sequencing used peripheral blood. Receptor source: a human donor with active COVID-19. The donor label of this sample is uncertain.

The CDR3 nucleotides read TGTGCCGACGGGGGGGACGAGCAGTACTTC. Its protein is CADGGDEQYF. The rearrangement uses TRBV28 and TRBJ2-7, with TRBD2 matching over 8 bases. CDR3 length: 10 amino acids. Germline trimming cut 11 bases from V and 5 bases from J; bases unmatched to any gene: 2. Germline V gene data show CDR1 as MDHEN and CDR2 as SYDVKM.

The rearrangement uses TRBV5-1 and TRBJ1-2; 8 nucleotides align to TRBD1. V lost 4 bases to trimming and J lost 4 bases; unmatched junction nucleotides: 6. Germline assignment: CDR1 SGHRS and CDR2 YFSETQ. The CDR3 totals 14 residues. CDR3 amino acids: CASSPADRAYGYTF. Here the CDR3 DNA reads TGCGCCAGCAGCCCAGCGGACAGGGCCTATGGCTACACCTTC.

The V gene is TRBV5-1, the J gene TRBJ2-2; TRBD1 agrees at 7 bases. V shed 4 bases and J 3 bases; nucleotides not matched to a gene: 9. The CDR3 is made up of 16 amino acids. CDR1 SGHRS and CDR2 YFSETQ come from the germline V gene. The CDR3 is CASSGPPGGDTGELFF. In DNA form, the CDR3 reads TGCGCCAGCAGCGGCCCGCCAGGGGGTGACACCGGGGAGCTGTTTTTT.

This clone was observed a few times. The rearrangement uses TRBV19 and TRBJ1-1; possibly TRBD1 for D (6 bases). CDR1 and CDR2 (germline): LNHDA, SQIVND (reference sequence). This CDR3 has 16 amino acids. V shed 0 bases and J shed 6 bases, with 17 bases lying between them. The CDR3 loop reads CASSIDGTGWSPEAFF. CDR3 coding DNA: TGTGCCAGTAGTATAGATGGTACAGGGTGGTCTCCTGAAGCTTTCTTT.

The chain carries TRBV28 and TRBJ2-7; 10 bases are a match to TRBD1. V lost 5 bases and J lost 4; bases outside the gene matches: 8. Germline V gene lookup returns CDR1 MDHEN and CDR2 SYDVKM. The CDR3 runs 15 residues. The CDR3 DNA is TGTGCCAGCAGTCAAGAGACAGGGGGCTATTACGAGCAGTACTTC. Its translation is CASSQETGGYYEQYF.

This rearrangement joins TRBV3-1 (or the pseudogene TRBV3-2) to TRBJ2-7, with unresolved D. V lost 0 bases to trimming and J lost 3 bases, with 9 bases between them. This CDR3 region has 14 residues. Germline loops: CDR1 LGHDT, CDR2 YNNKEL (reference sequence). CDR3 in DNA: TGTGCCAGCAGCCAAGATCGAGACAACTACGAGCAGTACTTC. Translated, it gives CASSQDRDNYEQYF.

The J gene is TRBJ1-1, the V gene TRBV6-6; 7 positions match TRBD1. Trimming removed 2 bases from V and 1 base from J; junction bases left unmatched: 7. The CDR3 contains 16 residues. The germline V gene encodes CDR1 MNHNY and CDR2 SVGAGI (reference sequence). The CDR3 DNA follows: TGTGCCAGCAGTTACGGTCCAGGGGGGCAGAACACTGAAGCTTTCTTT. Its translation: CASSYGPGGQNTEAFF.

This chain joins TRBV28 and TRBJ2-1; TRBD2 matches at 12 bases. The junction had 7 bases not matched to a gene; V was cut back by 4 bases and J by 15 bases. The CDR3 is 13 residues long. Germline V gene data show CDR1 as MDHEN and CDR2 as SYDVKM. The CDR3 is CASSWTSGDLLFF. Here the CDR3 DNA reads TGTGCCAGCAGTTGGACTAGCGGGGACCTGCTGTTCTTC. The full variable domain, in which reference TRBV28 and TRBJ2-1 provide the parts outside the CDR3, is DVKVTQSSRYLVKRTGEKVFLECVQDMDHENMFWYRQDPGLGLRLIYFSYDVKMKEKGDIPEGYSVSREKKERFSLILESASTNQTSMYLCASSWTSGDLLFFGPGTRLTVL.

V gene TRBV6-2 or TRBV6-3 combines with J gene TRBJ2-7, with D maybe TRBD1 (6 bases). Germline V gene lookup returns CDR1 MNHEY and CDR2 SVGEGT. V was clipped by 5 bases and J by 5 bases, with 22 bases between them. This CDR3 has 16 amino acids. The CDR3 DNA reads TGTGCCAGCAGTCCCAGCCCAGGGGAAGGGTTGAACGAGCAGTACTTC. It specifies CASSPSPGEGLNEQYF.

This clone was seen a handful of times. This chain uses TRBV6-1 with TRBJ2-5, with D hard to call. The germline V gene encodes CDR1 MNHNS and CDR2 SASEGT. The length of the CDR3 is 14 residues. Trimming cost V 1 base and J 5 bases, with 11 bases left between them. CDR3 bases: TGTGCCAGCAGTGAAGTAGGAGCGTCGGAGACCCAGTACTTC. Translated: CASSEVGASETQYF.

The rearrangement uses TRBV11-2 and TRBJ2-1; D gene ambiguous. Germline V gives CDR1 SGHAT, CDR2 FQNNGV. The CDR3 extends over 14 amino acids. The V gene lost 1 base and the J gene lost 12 bases, with 16 bases spanning the gap. For the CDR3, the DNA is TGTGCCAGCAGCTTAGCTTTCACCCCAGAACGGCAGTTCTTC. Translating it yields CASSLAFTPERQFF.

The CDR3 here is CASSRWASGTGGSEAFF. The CDR3 DNA is TGTGCCAGCAGTCGCTGGGCCTCCGGGACAGGGGGAAGTGAAGCTTTCTTT. The V call is TRBV6-6, the J call TRBJ1-1; 11 positions agree with TRBD1. Trimming cost V 5 bases and J 7 bases; bases outside gene matches: 15. Per the germline V gene, CDR1 is MNHNY and CDR2 is SVGAGI (reference sequence). This CDR3 has 17 amino acids.

The genes are TRBV7-3 and TRBJ2-7, with TRBD2 identical over 14 bases. The CDR3 extends over 18 amino acids. Per the germline V gene, CDR1 is SGHTA and CDR2 is FQGTGA. The trim removed 4 bases at V and 0 bases at J, leaving 8 bases unmatched. The CDR3 loop is CASSSFGTSGGRSYEQYF. DNA for the CDR3: TGTGCCAGCAGCTCGTTCGGGACTAGCGGGGGCCGCTCCTACGAGCAGTACTTC.

This clone has only one observation. V gene TRBV6-2 or TRBV6-3 combines with J gene TRBJ2-7, with 10 bases aligning to TRBD1. Germline V CDR1 and CDR2: MNHEY, SVGEGT. This CDR3 region has 15 residues. V lost 4 bases and J lost 0; bases outside the gene matches: 3. This CDR3 is CASSSWTGGSYEQYF. The CDR3 coding sequence is TGTGCCAGCAGTTCCTGGACAGGGGGCTCCTACGAGCAGTACTTC.

The V gene is TRBV3-1 (or the pseudogene TRBV3-2), the J gene TRBJ2-7, with 7 bases lining up with TRBD1. The V gene end was trimmed by 2 bases and the J gene end by 2 bases; junction bases not matched to a gene: 6. The CDR3 spans 15 residues. The germline gives CDR1 LGHDT, CDR2 YNNKEL (reference sequence). In DNA form, the CDR3 reads TGTGCCAGCAGCCAATCTGGTGACAGGGCCTACGAGCAGTACTTC. Amino acid sequence: CASSQSGDRAYEQYF.

The rearrangement uses TRBV2 and TRBJ2-1; 11 positions agree with TRBD2. The CDR3 length is 15 residues. V dropped 7 bases and J dropped 0; count of bases not matched to a gene: 2. Germline CDR1 reads SNHLY; CDR2 reads FYNNEI. CDR3 region: CASTGTSGSYNEQFF. The CDR3 DNA follows: TGTGCCAGCACCGGGACTAGCGGCTCCTACAATGAGCAGTTCTTC.

This clone came up once. The rearrangement uses TRBV6-5 and TRBJ2-7; 12 bases are shared with TRBD1. Trimming cost V 0 bases and J 5 bases; bases outside gene matches: 2. The CDR3 runs to 15 residues. CDR1 is MNHEY and CDR2 is SVGAGI in the germline V gene. CDR3 nucleotide sequence: TGTGCCAGCAGTTACTCGGGACAGGGGGCTGACGAGCAGTACTTC. It specifies CASSYSGQGADEQYF.

The rearrangement uses TRBV28 and TRBJ1-4; D possibly corresponds to TRBD1 (5 bases). V was pared by 3 bases and J by 2 bases, with 13 bases between. Germline CDR1 and CDR2: MDHEN and SYDVKM. This CDR3 is built from 16 residues. In DNA form, the CDR3 reads TGTGCCAGCAGTTTGTTTGGGGCAGGGACTAATGAAAAACTGTTTTTT. It encodes CASSLFGAGTNEKLFF.

The rearrangement joins TRBV5-1 to TRBJ1-2; D not certain. The ends were cut back, 1 base at V and 0 bases at J, with 7 bases in the middle. Germline CDR1 reads SGHRS; CDR2 reads YFSETQ. This CDR3 has 14 amino acids. DNA of the CDR3: TGCGCCAGCAGCTTGAACACAGCTAACTATGGCTACACCTTC. Amino acids: CASSLNTANYGYTF.

This rearrangement joins TRBV9 to TRBJ1-2; D perhaps matches TRBD1 (6 bases). This CDR3 region has 17 residues. Per the germline V gene, CDR1 is SGDLS and CDR2 is YYNGEE. The V end lost 0 bases, the J end lost 2 bases, and 17 bases lay between the germline ends. DNA for the CDR3: TGTGCCAGCAGCGTAGGGATGATTGGACAGATCAACTATGGCTACACCTTC. It codes for CASSVGMIGQINYGYTF.

The DNA for the CDR3 is TGTGCCAGCAGCCAAGCCGGGGGTGAAAAACTGTTTTTT. This translates into CASSQAGGEKLFF. The chain joins TRBV3-1 (or the pseudogene TRBV3-2) to TRBJ1-4; the D gene is possibly TRBD1 (5 bases). This CDR3 is built from 13 residues. V lost 1 base and J lost 7, with 7 bases in between. Germline V gives CDR1 LGHDT, CDR2 YNNKEL (reference sequence).

The chain couples TRBV7-2 to TRBJ2-7; D may be TRBD1 (5 bases). CDR3 length equals 13 residues. The V gene lost 3 bases and the J gene lost 2 bases, with 8 bases spanning the gap. Germline V gene data show CDR1 as SGHTA and CDR2 as FQGNSA. This CDR3 is CASSLTAPYEQYF. The DNA for the CDR3 is TGTGCCAGCAGCTTGACAGCCCCCTACGAGCAGTACTTC.

The J gene is TRBJ1-6, the V gene TRBV5-6; 7 nucleotides line up with TRBD1. The ends lost 2 bases at V and 7 bases at J; junction bases unmatched: 12. This CDR3 region has 17 residues. Germline lookup yields CDR1 SGHDT and CDR2 YYEEEE. This chain's CDR3 is CASSLGFPGQPNSPLHF. The CDR3 region has the DNA TGTGCCAGCAGCTTAGGCTTTCCGGGACAGCCAAATTCACCCCTCCACTTT. The full variable domain, its missing parts supplied by reference TRBV5-6 and TRBJ1-6, is DAGVTQSPTHLIKTRGQQVTLRCSPKSGHDTVSWYQQALGQGPQFIFQYYEEEERQRGNFPDRFSGHQFPNYSSELNVNALLLGDSALYLCASSLGFPGQPNSPLHFGNGTRLTVT.

The gene calls are TRBV4-3 and TRBJ2-2; 7 bases align to TRBD1. J lost 7 bases, V lost 3 bases, and 14 bases had no gene match. The length of the CDR3 is 17 residues. Germline V gene lookup returns CDR1 LGHNA and CDR2 YSLEER. The CDR3 loop reads CASSQGAVTGWDGELFF. CDR3 DNA: TGCGCCAGCAGCCAGGGGGCCGTGACAGGGTGGGACGGGGAGCTGTTTTTT.

The chain joins TRBV28 to TRBJ2-5, with a tentative D call TRBD1 (6 bases). Germline V lookup: CDR1 MDHEN, CDR2 SYDVKM. CDR3 length: 15 residues. With 5 bases removed from V and 1 base from J, the gap between germline ends came to 14 bases. CDR3 sequence (DNA): TGTGCCAGCAGTGCACGGACAGCAAGCCAAGAGACCCAGTACTTC. It yields the protein CASSARTASQETQYF.

The chain joins TRBV2 to TRBJ1-2, with TRBD1 identical over 11 bases. V lost 6 bases and J lost 7; bases outside the gene matches: 7. Germline CDR1 reads SNHLY; CDR2 reads FYNNEI. The CDR3 runs to 14 residues. The CDR3 spells CASSTGTGGSGYTF. The CDR3 DNA reads as TGTGCCAGCAGCACCGGGACAGGGGGTAGTGGCTACACCTTC.

The chain employs TRBV4-1 and TRBJ1-5; possibly TRBD1 for D (6 bases). V lost 0 bases to trimming and J lost 9 bases, with 18 bases between them. The CDR3 extends over 16 amino acids. Germline V CDR1 and CDR2: MGHRA, YSYEKL. The CDR3: CASSQETGTPSWPQHF. In nucleotides, the CDR3 is TGCGCCAGCAGCCAAGAGACCGGGACACCCTCTTGGCCCCAGCATTTT.

The CDR3 DNA follows: TGTGCCAGCAGCGGATACGCGGAGACCCAGTACTTC. It encodes CASSGYAETQYF. The chain links TRBV9 to TRBJ2-5; D not resolved. The V gene's germline CDR1 is SGDLS and CDR2 YYNGEE. V lost 3 bases and J lost 5, with 8 bases in between. The CDR3 is made up of 12 amino acids.

This clone was observed once. The chain is built from TRBV19 and TRBJ1-2; D not resolved. This CDR3 contains 14 residues. CDR1 LNHDA and CDR2 SQIVND come from the germline V gene (reference sequence). V was trimmed by 2 bases and J by 5 bases, leaving 12 bases between them. The CDR3 DNA is TGTGCCAGTAGTATAACGAGTATTCGGTATGGCTACACCTTC. Translating it yields CASSITSIRYGYTF. Variable domain in full (rest from reference TRBV19 and TRBJ1-2): DGGITQSPKYLFRKEGQNVTLSCEQNLNHDAMYWYRQDPGQGLRLIYYSQIVNDFQKGDIAEGYSVSREKKESFPLTVTSAQKNPTAFYLCASSITSIRYGYTFGSGTRLTVV.